This T cell receptor beta chain was recovered during a study of T cells in Graves' hyperthyroidism and ophthalmopathy. Study-wide findings and caveats: Researchers found most expanded thyroid clonotypes above 0.001 in blood as well. Stable hyperthyroidism was told apart from ophthalmopathy by a model built on 13 V-J features.

V was clipped by 6 bases and J by 3 bases, with 15 bases between them. The CDR3 is made up of 15 amino acids. Germline loops: CDR1 MDHEN, CDR2 SYDVKM. This clonotype was picked up many times. Its specificity is unknown. From RNA transcripts, TCR beta CDR3 regions were amplified. RT-PCR in the first round (using the HTBI primer set) targeted the TCR CDR3. MiXCR, applied by TCRdb to the multiplex PCR reads, yields one record per CDR3 protein. The table has roughly 380,000 distinct CDR3 sequences, approximately 15% seen once; the top ten hold approximately 9.9%. The sample comprised blood. The TCR sequence derives from a woman aged 55-75 years with Graves' hyperthyroidism. The chain uses TRBV28 and TRBJ2-1; D is uncertain. The CDR3 loop reads CASRPSLLSYNEQFF. For the CDR3, the DNA is TGTGCCAGCAGACCTTCCCTCCTGAGCTACAATGAGCAGTTCTTC.